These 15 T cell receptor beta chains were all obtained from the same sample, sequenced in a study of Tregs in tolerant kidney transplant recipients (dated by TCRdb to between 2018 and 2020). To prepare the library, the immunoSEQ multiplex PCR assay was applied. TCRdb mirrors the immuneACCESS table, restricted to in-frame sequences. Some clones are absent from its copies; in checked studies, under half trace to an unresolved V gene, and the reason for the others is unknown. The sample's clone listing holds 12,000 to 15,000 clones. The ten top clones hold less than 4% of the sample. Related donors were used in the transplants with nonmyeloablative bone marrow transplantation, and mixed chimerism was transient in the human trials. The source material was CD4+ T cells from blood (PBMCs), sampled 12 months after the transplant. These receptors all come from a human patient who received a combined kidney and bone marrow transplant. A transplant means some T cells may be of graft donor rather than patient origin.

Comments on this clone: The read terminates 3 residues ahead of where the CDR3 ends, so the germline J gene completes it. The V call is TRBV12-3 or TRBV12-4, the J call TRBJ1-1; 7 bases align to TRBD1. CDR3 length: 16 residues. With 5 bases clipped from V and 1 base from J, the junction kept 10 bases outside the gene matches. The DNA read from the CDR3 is TGTGCCAGCAGTAACACGGCAGGGGGAACGAACACTGAA. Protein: CASSNTAGGTNTE. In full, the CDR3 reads CASSNTAGGTNTEAFF.

The CDR3 protein is CASSPNRGQPQHF. The CDR3 bases that were read are TGTGCCAGTAGTCCCAACAGGGGTCAGCCC. The J gene is TRBJ1-5, the V gene TRBV19, with 7 bases fitting TRBD1. The read stops 3 residues short of the end of the CDR3; the missing end is completed from the germline J gene. The CDR3 loop spans 13 amino acids. Germline V CDR1 and CDR2: LNHDA, SQIVND (reference sequence). The V gene end was trimmed by 5 bases and the J gene end by 6 bases; junction bases not matched to a gene: 4. Full variable domain (outside the CDR3, taken from reference TRBV19 and TRBJ1-5): DGGITQSPKYLFRKEGQNVTLSCEQNLNHDAMYWYRQDPGQGLRLIYYSQIVNDFQKGDIAEGYSVSREKKESFPLTVTSAQKNPTAFYLCASSPNRGQPQHFGDGTRLSIL.

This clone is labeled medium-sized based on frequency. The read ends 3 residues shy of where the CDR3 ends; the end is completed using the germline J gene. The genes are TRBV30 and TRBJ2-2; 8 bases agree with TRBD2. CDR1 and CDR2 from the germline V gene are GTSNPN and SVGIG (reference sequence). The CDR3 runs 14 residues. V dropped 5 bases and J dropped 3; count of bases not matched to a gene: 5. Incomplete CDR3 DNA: TGTGCCTGGGGAAGCGGGAGCTACACCGGGGAG. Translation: CAWGSGSYTGE. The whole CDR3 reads CAWGSGSYTGELFF.

The part of the CDR3 DNA that was read is TGCGCCAGCAGCTTGAATCCTCTCGGCGGGAGGGGGTACAATGAG. It codes for CASSLNPLGGRGYNE. The CDR3 reads in full as CASSLNPLGGRGYNEQFF. This chain connects TRBV5-1 to TRBJ2-1; 9 positions agree with TRBD2. The read halts 3 residues ahead of the CDR3 end, with the missing end drawn from the germline J gene. The CDR3 totals 18 residues. V was pared by 1 base and J by 4 bases, with 12 bases of the junction left unmatched. Per germline, CDR1 SGHRS and CDR2 YFSETQ.

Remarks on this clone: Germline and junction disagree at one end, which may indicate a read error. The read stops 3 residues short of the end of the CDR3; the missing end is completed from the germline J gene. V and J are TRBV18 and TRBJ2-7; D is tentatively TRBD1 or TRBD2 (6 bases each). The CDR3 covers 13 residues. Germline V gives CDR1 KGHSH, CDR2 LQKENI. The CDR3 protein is CASLPPGAAEQYF. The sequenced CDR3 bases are TGTGCCAGCTTACCACCGGGGGCAGCCGAG.

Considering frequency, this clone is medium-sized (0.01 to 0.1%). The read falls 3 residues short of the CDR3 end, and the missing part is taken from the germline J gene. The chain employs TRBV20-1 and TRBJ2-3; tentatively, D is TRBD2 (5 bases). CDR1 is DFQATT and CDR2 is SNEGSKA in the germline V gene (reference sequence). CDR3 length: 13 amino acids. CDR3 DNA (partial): TGCAGTGCTAGAGATCCTAGCTCCTCTCCG. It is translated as CSARDPSSSP. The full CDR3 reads CSARDPSSSPQYF.

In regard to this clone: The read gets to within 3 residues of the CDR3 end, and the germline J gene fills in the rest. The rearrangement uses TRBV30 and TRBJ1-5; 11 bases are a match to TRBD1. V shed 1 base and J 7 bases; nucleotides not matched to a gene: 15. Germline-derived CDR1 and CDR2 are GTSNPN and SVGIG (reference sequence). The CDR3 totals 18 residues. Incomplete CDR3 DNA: TGTGCCTGGAGTGCGGGACAGGGGGGCTTCTTATACATACAGCCC. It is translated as CAWSAGQGGFLYIQP. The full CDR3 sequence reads CAWSAGQGGFLYIQPQHF. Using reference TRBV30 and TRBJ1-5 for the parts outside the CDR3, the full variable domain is SQTIHQWPATLVQPVGSPLSLECTVEGTSNPNLYWYRQAAGRGLQLLFYSVGIGQISSEVPQNLSASRPQDRQFILSSKKLLLSDSGFYLCAWSAGQGGFLYIQPQHFGDGTRLSIL.

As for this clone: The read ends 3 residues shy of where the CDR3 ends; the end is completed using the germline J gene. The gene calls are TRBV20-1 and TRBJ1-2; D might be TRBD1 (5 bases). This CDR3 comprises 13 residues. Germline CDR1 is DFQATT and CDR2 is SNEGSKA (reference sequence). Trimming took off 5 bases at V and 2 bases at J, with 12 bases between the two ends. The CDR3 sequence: CSAWAGGNYGYTF. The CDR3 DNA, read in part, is TGCAGTGCTTGGGCCGGGGGGAACTATGGC.

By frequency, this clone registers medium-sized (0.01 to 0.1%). CDR3 DNA (partial): TGCGCCAGCAGCCTTCTTCGACAGGTACTCCCTGGGGCCAACGTC. Translated: CASSLLRQVLPGANV. The whole CDR3 sequence reads CASSLLRQVLPGANVLTF. The chain has TRBV5-1 and TRBJ2-6, with D possibly TRBD1 on 6 matching bases. Read sequence stops 3 residues before the CDR3 end, and the germline J gene provides the missing end. Trimming took 4 bases from V and 2 from J, leaving 19 bases between them. The CDR3 has 18 amino acids. Germline CDR1 reads SGHRS; CDR2 reads YFSETQ.

CDR3 loop: CASRGPLGGGELFF. The sequenced CDR3 bases are TGTGCCAGCAGAGGACCTCTGGGGGGTGGGGAG. The chain employs TRBV2 and TRBJ2-2; a possible D gene is TRBD2 (6 bases). The read terminates 3 residues ahead of where the CDR3 ends, so the germline J gene completes it. This CDR3 contains 14 residues. Per the germline V gene, CDR1 is SNHLY and CDR2 is FYNNEI. V was cut by 6 bases and J by 8 bases, with 16 bases left in between.

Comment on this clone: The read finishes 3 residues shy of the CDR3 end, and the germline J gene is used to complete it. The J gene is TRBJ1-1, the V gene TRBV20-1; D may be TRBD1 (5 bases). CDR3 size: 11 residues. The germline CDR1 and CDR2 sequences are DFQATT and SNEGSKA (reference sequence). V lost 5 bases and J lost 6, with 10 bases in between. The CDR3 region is CSAPQGSEAFF. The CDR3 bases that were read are TGCAGTGCTCCCCAGGGCTCTGAA.

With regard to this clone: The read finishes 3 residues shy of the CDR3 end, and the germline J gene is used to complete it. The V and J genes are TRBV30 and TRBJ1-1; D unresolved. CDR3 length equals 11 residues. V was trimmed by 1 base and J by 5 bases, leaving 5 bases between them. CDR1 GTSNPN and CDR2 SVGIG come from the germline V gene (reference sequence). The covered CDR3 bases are TGTGCCTGGAGTGGCAGGACTGAA. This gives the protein CAWSGRTE. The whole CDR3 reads CAWSGRTEAFF.

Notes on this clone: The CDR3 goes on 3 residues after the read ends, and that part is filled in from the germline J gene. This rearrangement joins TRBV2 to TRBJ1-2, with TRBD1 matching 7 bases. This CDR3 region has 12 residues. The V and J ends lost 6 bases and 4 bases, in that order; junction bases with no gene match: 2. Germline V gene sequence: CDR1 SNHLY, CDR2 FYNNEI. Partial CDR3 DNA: TGTGCCAGCAGACAGGGGATCTATGGC. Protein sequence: CASRQGIYG. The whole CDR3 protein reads CASRQGIYGYTF.

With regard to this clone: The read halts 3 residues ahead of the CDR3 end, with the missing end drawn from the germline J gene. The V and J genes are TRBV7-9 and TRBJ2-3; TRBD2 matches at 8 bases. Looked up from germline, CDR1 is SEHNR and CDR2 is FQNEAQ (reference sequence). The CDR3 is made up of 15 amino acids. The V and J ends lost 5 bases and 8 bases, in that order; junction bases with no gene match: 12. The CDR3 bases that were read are TGTGCCAGCAGCCGGAGCGGGAGTGGAGTGGTTACG. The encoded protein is CASSRSGSGVVT. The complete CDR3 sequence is CASSRSGSGVVTQYF.

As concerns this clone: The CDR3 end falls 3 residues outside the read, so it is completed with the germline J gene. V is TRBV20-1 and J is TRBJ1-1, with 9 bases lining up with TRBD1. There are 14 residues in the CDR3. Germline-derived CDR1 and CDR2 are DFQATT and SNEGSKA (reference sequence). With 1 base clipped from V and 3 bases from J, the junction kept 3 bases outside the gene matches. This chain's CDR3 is CSARGWDRDTEAFF. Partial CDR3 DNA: TGCAGTGCTAGAGGGTGGGACAGGGACACTGAA.